This T cell receptor (beta chain) was documented in a study of blood T cell repertoires in COVID-19. About the study: The origin of the acute and convalescent COVID-19 samples was the United States, Italy and Spain.

Seattle-derived patients entered the study during active infection and were followed longitudinally. From germline, CDR1 is SNHLY and CDR2 FYNNEI. The CDR3 extends over 13 amino acids. V lost 3 bases to trimming and J lost 2 bases, with 5 bases between them. In the original analysis: Estimates of nucleated cell counts were drawn from the amplification of reference gene primers. TCRdb's copy holds only in-frame clones and misses some; the assay was immunoSEQ multiplex PCR. V and J calls and clone size are those listed in that table; D and trimming were worked out from the DNA. The sample has hundreds of thousands of clones; more than 70% are singletons.

The receptor comes from a woman of 80 years or more with COVID-19, enrolled during active disease. Sequenced: peripheral blood. J is TRBJ1-3 and V is TRBV2, with D maybe TRBD1 (5 bases). In DNA, the CDR3 is TGTGCCAGCAGTGACAGGGCTGGAAACACCATATATTTT. Translation gives CASSDRAGNTIYF. Together with reference TRBV2 and TRBJ1-3, the CDR3 gives the full variable domain: EPEVTQTPSHQVTQMGQEVILRCVPISNHLYFYWYRQILGQKVEFLVSFYNNEISEKSEIFDDQFSVERPDGSNFTLKIRSTKLEDSAMYFCASSDRAGNTIYFGEGSWLTVV.